This T cell receptor (beta chain) is from a study of blood T cells in healthy people across ages. Study conclusions and caveats: Older individuals had lower TCR beta diversity per million T cells (the decline was roughly linear).

Trimming at V came to 6 bases and at J to 3 bases, leaving 13 bases not matched to a gene. The CDR3 length is 17 residues. Germline values: CDR1 SNHLY, CDR2 FYNNEI. Regarding this clonotype: The antigen is unknown.

With a J-beta primer mix and a sample-barcoded 5' primer, a second PCR ran about 6 to 11 cycles. Each CDR3 protein gets one entry after TCRdb re-called the 5' RACE reads with MiXCR. Of under 2,000,000 distinct CDR3 sequences listed, 49% are singletons. The rearrangement uses TRBV2 and TRBJ2-3; 9 bases align to TRBD2. Material: blood. This TCR was sampled from a woman between 35 and 50 years old in good health. The CDR3 region is CASRPLEGRGGTDTQYF. DNA of the CDR3: TGTGCCAGCAGGCCTCTAGAGGGGCGGGGGGGGACAGATACGCAGTATTTT.